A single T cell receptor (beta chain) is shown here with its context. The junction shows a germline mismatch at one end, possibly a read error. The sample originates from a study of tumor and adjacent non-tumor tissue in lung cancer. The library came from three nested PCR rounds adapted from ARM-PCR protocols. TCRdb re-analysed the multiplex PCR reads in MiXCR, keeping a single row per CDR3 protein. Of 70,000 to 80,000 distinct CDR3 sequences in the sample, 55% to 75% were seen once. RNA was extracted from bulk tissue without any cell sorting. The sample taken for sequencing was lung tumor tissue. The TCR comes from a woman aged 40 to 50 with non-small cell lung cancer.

The CDR3 bases are TGTGTCAGCTCCCGAAGGTGGACCGACAATGAGCAGTTCTTC. Its translation is CVSSRRWTDNEQFF. The rearrangement links TRBV11-2 to TRBJ2-1, with D uncertain. Germline CDR1 is SGHAT and CDR2 is FQNNGV. The CDR3 runs 14 residues.